One sample yielded the 13 T cell receptor beta chains listed below, sequenced in a study of cytomegalovirus exposure and HLA in healthy donors. This PCR relied on a set of 60 Vbeta primers and 13 Jbeta primers. TCRdb keeps only in-frame clones here, not all; method: immunoSEQ multiplex PCR. The repertoire holds 65,000 or so clones, with roughly 80% as singletons. The sequenced sample was PBMCs. These receptor sequences come from a girl aged 5 to 17 in good health and CMV-seropositive.

This chain joins TRBV19 and TRBJ2-1, with D perhaps TRBD1 (5 bases). Trimming stripped 5 bases from V and 9 bases from J, with 11 bases between. This CDR3 is 12 amino acids long. Germline V lookup: CDR1 LNHDA, CDR2 SQIVND (reference sequence). CDR3 sequence reads: CASSGAGFEQFF. For the CDR3, the DNA is TGTGCCAGTAGTGGGGCCGGCTTTGAGCAGTTCTTC.

Only a few counts were recorded for this clone. V usage is TRBV5-4 and J usage is TRBJ1-2, with 7 positions matching TRBD1. The length of the CDR3 is 14 residues. Trimming cost V 4 bases and J 7 bases; bases outside gene matches: 10. The germline gives CDR1 SGHNT, CDR2 YYREEE (reference sequence). The CDR3: CASSTQGIDGGYTF. Here the CDR3 DNA reads TGTGCCAGCAGCACACAGGGGATTGATGGTGGCTACACCTTC.

This clone was detected once. The chain links TRBV13 to TRBJ2-7; 7 positions agree with TRBD1. In germline, CDR1 is PRHDT, CDR2 FYEKMQ (reference sequence). V shed 7 bases, J shed 5 bases, and the junction held 8 bases outside the gene matches. The CDR3 has 13 residues. The CDR3 protein is CASTGGSPNEQYF. The CDR3 bases are TGTGCCAGCACAGGGGGATCGCCTAACGAGCAGTACTTC.

This clone was counted only a few times. The chain has TRBV6-6 and TRBJ1-5, with D possibly TRBD1 on 6 matching bases. This CDR3 has 15 amino acids. The V and J ends lost 0 bases and 7 bases respectively, with 13 bases between them. Per germline, CDR1 MNHNY and CDR2 SVGAGI (reference sequence). CDR3 coding DNA: TGTGCCAGCAGTTACTCGGCAGGGGCCGGGCAGCCCCAGCATTTT. Translated: CASSYSAGAGQPQHF.

V gene TRBV28 combines with J gene TRBJ1-6; 8 bases fit TRBD1. Per germline, CDR1 MDHEN and CDR2 SYDVKM. V trimming: 6 bases; J trimming: 10 bases; junction bases outside the gene matches: 11. This CDR3 region has 15 residues. Written as DNA, the CDR3 is TGTGCCAGCAGGGTTCCGGGACAGGCATGGTCACCCCTCCACTTT. Translation: CASRVPGQAWSPLHF. Variable domain in full (rest from reference TRBV28 and TRBJ1-6): DVKVTQSSRYLVKRTGEKVFLECVQDMDHENMFWYRQDPGLGLRLIYFSYDVKMKEKGDIPEGYSVSREKKERFSLILESASTNQTSMYLCASRVPGQAWSPLHFGNGTRLTVT.

This CDR3 is CASSLFGELQETQYF. CDR3 DNA: TGTGCCAGCAGCTTATTTGGGGAGCTCCAAGAGACCCAGTACTTC. This chain joins TRBV7-9 and TRBJ2-5; possible D gene TRBD2, 5 bases. The ends were cut back, 2 bases at V and 1 base at J, with 11 bases in the middle. Germline V CDR1 and CDR2: SEHNR, FQNEAQ (reference sequence). The length of the CDR3 is 15 residues.

This clone was picked up one time. The chain uses TRBV30 and TRBJ2-1, with D possibly matching TRBD2 (5 bases). Germline V gives CDR1 GTSNPN, CDR2 SVGIG (reference sequence). The CDR3 runs to 14 residues. V shed 1 base and J shed 10 bases, with 17 bases lying between them. Here the CDR3 DNA reads TGTGCCTGGAGTGGGGGTTTCGGGATCGGGGAGCAGTTCTTC. Translated: CAWSGGFGIGEQFF.

The genes are TRBV5-4 and TRBJ2-1, with 7 bases identical to TRBD1. CDR1 is SGHNT, CDR2 YYREEE, per germline (reference sequence). The J segment lost 4 bases and the V segment lost 7 bases, leaving 8 bases of the junction unmatched. The CDR3 totals 14 residues. The CDR3 sequence: CASWPETGYNEQFF. The CDR3 coding sequence is TGTGCCAGCTGGCCAGAGACAGGGTACAATGAGCAGTTCTTC.

The chain links TRBV6-5 to TRBJ2-7, with D possibly matching TRBD1 (5 bases). Trimming took off 6 bases at V and 1 base at J, with 16 bases between the two ends. This CDR3 spans 15 amino acids. CDR1 and CDR2 from the germline V gene are MNHEY and SVGAGI. The CDR3, as DNA: TGTGCCAGCAGGTACGGGCAGCAGGGTTCCTACGAGCAGTACTTC. It specifies CASRYGQQGSYEQYF.

The genes are TRBV4-1 and TRBJ1-3; TRBD1 agrees at 8 bases. CDR3 length: 17 amino acids. With V trimmed by 1 base and J by 0 bases, 5 bases remained unmatched. Germline V gene lookup returns CDR1 MGHRA and CDR2 YSYEKL. The CDR3 region has the DNA TGCGCCAGCAGCCAAGTCGGACAGGGTTTCTCTGGAAACACCATATATTTT. Translation: CASSQVGQGFSGNTIYF.

This clone was counted a few times. The J gene is TRBJ1-6, the V gene TRBV10-3; D remains ambiguous. The CDR3 contains 12 residues. V was trimmed by 7 bases and J by 10 bases, leaving 11 bases between them. Germline V gene data show CDR1 as ENHRY and CDR2 as SYGVKD. CDR3 loop: CAINEGSSPLHF. CDR3 sequence (DNA): TGTGCCATCAACGAGGGTTCCTCACCCCTCCACTTT.

This chain connects TRBV15 to TRBJ2-1; 8 bases align to TRBD2. The CDR3 extends over 15 amino acids. The germline V gene has CDR1 LNHNV and CDR2 YYDKDF (reference sequence). V shed 0 bases, J shed 6 bases, and the junction held 4 bases outside the gene matches. CDR3 protein: CATSRDGRASNEQFF. CDR3 sequence (DNA): TGTGCCACCAGCAGAGACGGGAGGGCTAGCAATGAGCAGTTCTTC.

This clone was recorded once. The CDR3 region has the DNA TGTGCCTGGAGTGTACTGGTGAGCACAGATACGCAGTATTTT. Amino acids: CAWSVLVSTDTQYF. This sequence joins TRBV30 and TRBJ2-3; no firm D call. Germline V gene sequence: CDR1 GTSNPN, CDR2 SVGIG (reference sequence). The CDR3 is 14 amino acids. Trimming cost V 0 bases and J 0 bases, with 7 bases left between them.